This TCR beta chain is from a study of T-cell memory formation after mild COVID-19. Regarding this clonotype: Its matching antigen is unknown.

MiXCR, run by TCRdb on the 5' RACE reads, gives a single entry per CDR3 protein. The data contain a few hundred thousand distinct CDR3 sequences, around 27% of them singletons. Study observations and caveats: Balance between CD4 and CD8 was seen in clones contracting day 15 to 85, and a CD4+ lean was seen in later expanders. Clones which contracted sat mainly in CM and EM if CD4+, and in EMRA if CD8+.

Sequenced input: PBMCs or a T cell subset sorted from them (not recorded which). The receptor was derived from an adult woman who had mild COVID-19 (a few samples of this study predate the infection). Cell type and time point are not known.

CDR3 loop: CASSQGTSANEQFF. In nucleotides, the CDR3 is TGTGCCAGCAGCCAAGGAACAAGCGCCAATGAGCAGTTCTTC. This chain uses TRBV3-1 with TRBJ2-1; D is unclear. The CDR3 length is 14 residues. The V gene's germline CDR1 is LGHDT and CDR2 YNNKEL (reference sequence). The germline V and J ends were trimmed by 1 base and 6 bases, with 10 bases remaining between them.